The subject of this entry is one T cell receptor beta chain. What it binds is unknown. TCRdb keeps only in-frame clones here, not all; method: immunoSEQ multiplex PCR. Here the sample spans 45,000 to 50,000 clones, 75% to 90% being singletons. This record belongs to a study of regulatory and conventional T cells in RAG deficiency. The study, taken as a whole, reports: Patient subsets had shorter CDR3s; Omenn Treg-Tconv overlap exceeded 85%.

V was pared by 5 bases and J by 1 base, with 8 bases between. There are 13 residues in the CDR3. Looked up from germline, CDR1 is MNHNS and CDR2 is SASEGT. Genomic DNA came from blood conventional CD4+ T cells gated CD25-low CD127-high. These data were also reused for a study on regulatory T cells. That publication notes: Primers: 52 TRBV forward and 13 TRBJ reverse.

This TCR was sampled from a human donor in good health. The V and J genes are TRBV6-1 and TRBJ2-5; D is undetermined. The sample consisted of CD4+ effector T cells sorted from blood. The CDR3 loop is CASSPSPQETQYF. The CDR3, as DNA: TGTGCCAGCAGTCCGAGTCCCCAAGAGACCCAGTACTTC.